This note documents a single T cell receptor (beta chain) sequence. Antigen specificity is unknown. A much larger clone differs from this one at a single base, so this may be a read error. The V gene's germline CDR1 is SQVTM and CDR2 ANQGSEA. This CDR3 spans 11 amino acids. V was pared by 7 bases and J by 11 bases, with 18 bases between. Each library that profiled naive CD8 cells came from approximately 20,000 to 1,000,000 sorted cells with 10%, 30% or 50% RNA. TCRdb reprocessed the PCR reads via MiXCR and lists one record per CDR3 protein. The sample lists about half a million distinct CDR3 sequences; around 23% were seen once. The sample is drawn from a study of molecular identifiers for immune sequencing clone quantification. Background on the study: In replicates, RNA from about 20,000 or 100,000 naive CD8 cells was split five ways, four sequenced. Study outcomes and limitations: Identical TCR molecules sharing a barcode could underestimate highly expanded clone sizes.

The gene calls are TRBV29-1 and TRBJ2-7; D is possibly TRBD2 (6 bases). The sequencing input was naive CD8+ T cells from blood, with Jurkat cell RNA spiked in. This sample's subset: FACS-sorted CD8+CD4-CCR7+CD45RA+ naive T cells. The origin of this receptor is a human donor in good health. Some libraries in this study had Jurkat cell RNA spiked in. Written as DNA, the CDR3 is TGCAGCGGACGAGGCCCCGGCGGGGAGTACTTC. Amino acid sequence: CSGRGPGGEYF.